Listed below are T cell receptor beta chains from one sample, sequenced in a study of cytomegalovirus exposure and HLA in healthy donors. Sequenced by immunoSEQ multiplex PCR; TCRdb stores in-frame clones only, minus some. The profile shows about 90,000 clones, over 65% of them singletons. Sequenced sample: PBMCs. The source is a woman aged 40 to 55 in good health and CMV-seropositive. Each CDR3 is given without its conserved first and last residue. The listing skips clone size in some rows; elsewhere it reads once, few, many or a size class.

>13|TRBV6-4|TRBJ2-7|-
ASSDKKRPPYGQY
>13|TRBV5-6|TRBJ1-5|-
ASSLEGLGNQPQH
>11|TRBV19|TRBJ2-1|few
ASRGPSYNEQF
>13|TRBV4-3|TRBJ2-3|-
ASSQDRGSTDTQY
>10|TRBV2|TRBJ1-3|-
ASARGGNTIY
>14|TRBV19|TRBJ2-2|once
ASSISGTGFTGELF
>11|TRBV6-4|TRBJ1-1|few
ASSAGFGSEAF
>13|TRBV18|TRBJ2-3|-
ASSYTSSSTDTQY
>15|TRBV19|TRBJ2-6|few
ASSPGAGNSGANVLT
>13|TRBV2|TRBJ2-2|-
ASSEGQRDTGELF
>12|TRBV29-1|TRBJ1-1|-
SVEVRAAGTEAF
>16|TRBV4-2|TRBJ2-3|-
ASSQATMWGVGTDTQY
>10|TRBV7-2|TRBJ2-3|-
ASTAGTDTQY